This TCR beta chain stems from a study of T-cell reconstitution after alpha-beta-depleted transplantation in children. General study findings and limits: Some patients' high day-60 TCRbeta diversity was attributed to recipient cells surviving conditioning.

This clonotype was observed many times. Its cognate antigen is unknown. Unique molecular identifiers were incorporated into the prepared TCRbeta library. TCRdb used MiXCR to reprocess the PCR reads, holding one entry per CDR3 protein. Here the sample spans approximately 500,000 distinct CDR3 sequences, roughly a tenth being singletons. The sequencing here drew on PBMCs, taken before TCRalphabeta/CD19-depleted stem cell transplant. This TCR came from a child aged 2 to 10 with inherited bone marrow failure, due to receive a stem cell transplant.

This CDR3 is CASSPPLRVYEQFF. The CDR3 DNA reads as TGTGCCAGCAGCCCGCCCCTTAGGGTCTATGAGCAGTTCTTC. The V gene is TRBV7-9, the J gene TRBJ2-1; D call uncertain. Trimming cost V 5 bases and J 8 bases, with 16 bases left between them. The V gene's germline CDR1 is SEHNR and CDR2 FQNEAQ (reference sequence). This CDR3 is 14 amino acids long. Together with reference TRBV7-9 and TRBJ2-1, the CDR3 gives the full variable domain: DTGVSQNPRHKITKRGQNVTFRCDPISEHNRLYWYRQTLGQGPEFLTYFQNEAQLEKSRLLSDRFSAERPKGSFSTLEIQRTEQGDSAMYLCASSPPLRVYEQFFGPGTRLTVL.